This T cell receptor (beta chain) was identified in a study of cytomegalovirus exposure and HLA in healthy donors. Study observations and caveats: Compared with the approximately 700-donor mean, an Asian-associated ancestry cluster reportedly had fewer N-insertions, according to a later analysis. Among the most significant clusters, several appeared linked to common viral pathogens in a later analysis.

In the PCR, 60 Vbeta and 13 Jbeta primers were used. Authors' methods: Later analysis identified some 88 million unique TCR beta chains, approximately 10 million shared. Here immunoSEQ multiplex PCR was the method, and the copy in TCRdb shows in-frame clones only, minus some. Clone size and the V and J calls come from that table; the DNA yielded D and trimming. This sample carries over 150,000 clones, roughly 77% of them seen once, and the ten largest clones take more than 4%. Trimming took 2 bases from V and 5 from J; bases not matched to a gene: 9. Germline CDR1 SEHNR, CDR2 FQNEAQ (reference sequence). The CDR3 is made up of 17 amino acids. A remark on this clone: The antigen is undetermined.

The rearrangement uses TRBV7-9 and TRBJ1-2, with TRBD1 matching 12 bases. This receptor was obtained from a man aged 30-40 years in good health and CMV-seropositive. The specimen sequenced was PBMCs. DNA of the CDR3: TGTGCCAGCAGCTTACAGGGACAGGGGGCGATTTGGTATGGCTACACCTTC. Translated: CASSLQGQGAIWYGYTF.